This TCR beta chain was identified during a study of T cells expressing NK-cell markers (dated by TCRdb to the early 2020s). About the full investigation: TCR beta-chain repertoires were profiled in sorted CD3+CD56+NKG2C+, CD3+CD56+NKG2C- and CD3+CD56-NKG2C+ T-cell subsets from roughly eight donors. Seven of the eight sequenced donors were HCMV-seropositive and one was HCMV-seronegative. Sequencing of the libraries produced 2 x 150 bp reads on Illumina HiSeq 2000/2500, MiSeq or NextSeq. All eight donors whose samples were sequenced were randomly selected healthy volunteers, three of them men and five women. Findings and caveats that apply to the study as a whole: Those dominant clonotypes were again the most abundant among CD3+CD56-NKG2C+ cells in several donors, at about 25-65%. In six donors, the dominant CD3+CD56+NKG2C+ clonotypes ranked among the top 10 CD8+ clonotypes, making up roughly 1.0-7.0% of CD8+ T cells. It remained unclear whether the expanded NKG2C-expressing T cell clones were specific for HCMV antigens.

TCRdb records Illumina HiSeq 2000 as the sequencer. TCR beta cDNA libraries were prepared using 5'RACE template switching, which introduced a universal primer site and unique molecular identifiers. Synthesis of cDNA was primed from the TCR beta constant segment and was followed by two consecutive PCR amplification steps. As for how the authors treated the data: Reads were demultiplexed and grouped by UMI with MIGEC, and clonotypes were assembled and quantified with MiTCR. Only TCR cDNA sequences supported by at least two reads were kept to exclude erroneous sequences. The tcR package was used for downstream repertoire analysis, and clonotypes were matched across fractions by CDR3 nucleotide sequence plus V segment. VDJmatch was used to annotate antigen specificity against VDJdb, with one amino acid substitution allowed in CDR3. Reprocessed by TCRdb, the reads give a single entry per CDR3 protein sequence, without DNA. The V and J calls come from TCRdb's annotation, not from the publication. This sample's records show almost 450,000 distinct CDR3 sequences. Of the sample, roughly 8% falls within the top ten clones.

Details on this clonotype: Its antigen is unknown.

To determine HCMV serostatus, a commercial ELISA kit was used to detect HCMV-specific IgG in serum. Peripheral blood mononuclear cells were isolated from blood by Ficoll density gradient centrifugation. CDR1 and CDR2 (SGHTA, FQGNSA) derive from the germline V gene. Measured from the cysteine to the phenylalanine, the CDR3 is 14 residues long. DNA for this receptor is not on file. The clonotype was recovered from a woman between 18 and 70 years old in good health. The rearranged segments are TRBV7-2 and TRBJ2-5; the D call of TRBD1 rests on TCRdb alone, since no DNA is present to check it. The sample was blood T cells: a sorted CD56 or NKG2C T cell subset, CD4+ or CD8+ T cells, or bulk PBMC T cells (not recorded which). This receptor has the CDR3 CASSFMGGQETQYF.